The 2 T cell receptor beta chains below all came from one sample that was sequenced in a study of tumor-infiltrating lymphocytes in primary liver carcinoma. Starting material for RNA and DNA co-extraction consisted of roughly 20-34 mg of unsorted bulk tissue. TCR beta cDNA was reverse-transcribed from approximately 0.45 ug of total RNA. The reaction used a constant-region primer and ProtoScript II reverse transcriptase. Researchers made the TCR beta libraries by running three nested multiplex PCR rounds with slightly modified ARM-PCR. For 10 cycles apiece, the opening two PCR rounds ran with TRBV1-TRBV30 forward primers and a C-beta reverse primer. TCRdb reprocessed the multiplex PCR reads with MiXCR, giving one entry per CDR3 protein. Among 95,000 to 150,000 distinct CDR3 sequences listed, 55% to 70% were seen once. Specimen: tumor-adjacent normal liver tissue. These receptors all come from an older woman with primary liver carcinoma and hepatitis B virus infection.

A word on this clonotype: One junction end disagrees with the germline gene, perhaps due to a read error. The V and J genes are TRBV5-4 and TRBJ2-1, with 11 bases identical to TRBD2. This CDR3 contains 15 residues. Germline CDR1 reads SGHNT; CDR2 reads YYREEE (reference sequence). CDR3 in DNA: TGTGTCAGCAGCTCCGGGACTAGCGGATACAATGAACAGTTCTTC. This translates into CVSSSGTSGYNEQFF.

DNA for the CDR3: TGTGCCAGCAGCTTTGGACAAAGCGACAATCAGCCCCAGCATTTT. Translating gives CASSFGQSDNQPQHF. The chain employs TRBV11-2 and TRBJ1-5; D is possibly TRBD1 (5 bases). Germline CDR1 reads SGHAT; CDR2 reads FQNNGV. The CDR3 is 15 residues long. Trimming removed 3 bases at V and 3 bases at J, with 12 bases between. Combining the CDR3 with reference TRBV11-2 and TRBJ1-5 gives the whole variable domain EAGVAQSPRYKIIEKRQSVAFWCNPISGHATLYWYQQILGQGPKLLIQFQNNGVVDDSQLPKDRFSAERLKGVDSTLKIQPAKLEDSAVYLCASSFGQSDNQPQHFGDGTRLSIL.